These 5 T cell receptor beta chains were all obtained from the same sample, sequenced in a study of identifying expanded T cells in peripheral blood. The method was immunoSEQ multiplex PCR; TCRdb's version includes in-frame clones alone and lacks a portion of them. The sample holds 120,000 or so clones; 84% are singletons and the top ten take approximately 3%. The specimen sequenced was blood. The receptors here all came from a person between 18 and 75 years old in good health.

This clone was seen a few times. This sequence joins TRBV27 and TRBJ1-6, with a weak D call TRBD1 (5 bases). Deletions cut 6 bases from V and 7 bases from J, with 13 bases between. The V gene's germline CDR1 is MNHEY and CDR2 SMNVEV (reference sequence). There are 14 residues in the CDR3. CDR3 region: CASRRGRANSPLHF. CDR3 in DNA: TGTGCCAGCAGAAGGGGCAGGGCGAATTCACCCCTCCACTTT.

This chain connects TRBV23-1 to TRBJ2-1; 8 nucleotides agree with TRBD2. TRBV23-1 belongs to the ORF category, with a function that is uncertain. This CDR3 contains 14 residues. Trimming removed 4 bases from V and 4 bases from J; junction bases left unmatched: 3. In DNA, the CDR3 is TGCGCCAGCAGTCGAGAGCGGGGGTACAATGAGCAGTTCTTC. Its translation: CASSRERGYNEQFF.

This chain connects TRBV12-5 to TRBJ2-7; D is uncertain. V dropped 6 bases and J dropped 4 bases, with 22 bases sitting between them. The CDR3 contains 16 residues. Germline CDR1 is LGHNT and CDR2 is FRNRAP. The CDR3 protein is CASGLVLGHQRYEQYF. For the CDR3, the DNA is TGTGCTAGTGGACTGGTTTTAGGCCACCAGCGATACGAGCAGTACTTC.

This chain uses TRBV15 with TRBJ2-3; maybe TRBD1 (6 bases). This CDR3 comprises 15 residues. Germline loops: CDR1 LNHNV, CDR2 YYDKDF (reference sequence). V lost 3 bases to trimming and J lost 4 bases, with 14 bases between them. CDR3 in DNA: TGTGCCACCAGCAGTACAGGGAGTGAGGCAGATACGCAGTATTTT. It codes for CATSSTGSEADTQYF.

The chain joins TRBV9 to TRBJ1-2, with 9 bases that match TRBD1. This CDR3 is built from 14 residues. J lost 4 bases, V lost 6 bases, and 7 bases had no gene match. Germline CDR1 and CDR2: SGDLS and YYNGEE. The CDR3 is CASNPKGQGYGYTF. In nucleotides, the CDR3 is TGTGCCAGCAACCCCAAGGGACAGGGCTATGGCTACACCTTC.